This is a list of T cell receptor beta chains from one sample in a study of a mutant IDH1 vaccine in newly diagnosed glioma. Assay: immunoSEQ multiplex PCR; the TCRdb copy retains only in-frame clones and omits some. This table has around 100,000 clones, approximately 80% appearing once. Source: PBMCs, taken from a glioma patient treated with radiotherapy, temozolomide or both. These receptors came from a man aged 40-55 years with glioma. Some clones in this sample may be carry-over from other donors' samples. Each CDR3 is given with its conserved first and last residue. A D gene is named only where the DNA matches it firmly. Clone size is stated in some rows and not others, as once, few, many or a class when expanded.

>.|.|TRBJ2-7|TRBV10-3
CAAMVGGTSYEQYF
TGTGCCGCCATGGTGGGGGGCACCTCCTACGAGCAGTACTTC
>many|.|TRBJ1-1|TRBV30
CAWSMTVNTEAFF
TGTGCCTGGAGTATGACGGTGAACACTGAAGCTTTCTTT
>.|.|TRBJ2-2|TRBV7-9
CASSLGGFAGELFF
TGTGCCAGCAGCTTGGGCGGATTTGCCGGGGAGCTGTTTTTT
>.|.|TRBJ1-4|TRBV18
CASSLQLNEKLFF
TGTGCCAGCTCACTACAGCTAAATGAAAAACTGTTTTTT
>.|.|TRBJ1-4|TRBV2
CASSPFTSNEKLFF
TGTGCCAGCAGCCCATTTACCTCTAATGAAAAACTGTTTTTT
>.|.|TRBJ2-2|TRBV5-4
CASSLAPGRVSGELFF
TGTGCCAGCAGCTTGGCCCCAGGCAGGGTGAGCGGGGAGCTGTTTTTT
>few|.|TRBJ1-4|TRBV2
CASSVGGDEKLFF
TGTGCCAGCAGTGTGGGGGGCGATGAAAAACTGTTTTTT
>.|.|TRBJ2-7|TRBV4-1
CASSQEGIWAYEQYF
TGCGCCAGCAGCCAAGAGGGGATATGGGCCTACGAGCAGTACTTC
>.|.|TRBJ1-1|TRBV4-1
CASSQIKENTEAFF
TGCGCCAGCAGCCAAATTAAGGAGAACACTGAAGCTTTCTTT
>.|.|TRBJ2-3|TRBV5-1
CASSLEGRGNTDTQYF
TGCGCCAGCAGCTTGGAAGGAAGGGGGAACACAGATACGCAGTATTTT
>.|.|TRBJ2-3|TRBV4-2
CASSQGGTGATSTDTQYF
TGTGCCAGCAGCCAAGGAGGGACTGGCGCAACGTCCACAGATACGCAGTATTTT
>.|.|TRBJ1-2|TRBV4-1
CASSQDLQGYSNYGYTF
TGCGCCAGCAGCCAAGATTTACAGGGCTACTCTAACTATGGCTACACCTTC
>once|TRBD1|TRBJ1-4|TRBV14
CASSQYGTGVEKLFF
TGTGCCAGCAGCCAATACGGGACAGGGGTTGAAAAACTGTTTTTT
>once|.|TRBJ1-3|TRBV12-5
CASEGGSGNTIYF
TGTGCTAGTGAAGGGGGTTCTGGAAACACCATATATTTT
>.|.|TRBJ1-3|TRBV5-1
CASSLGTGSAGNTIYF
TGCGCCAGCAGCTTGGGCACAGGGTCTGCTGGAAACACCATATATTTT
>.|TRBD2|TRBJ2-3|TRBV4-1
CASSSTSGSTDTQYF
TGCGCCAGCAGCTCGACTAGCGGGAGCACAGATACGCAGTATTTT
>.|TRBD2|TRBJ2-6|TRBV7-6
CASRGGGQESSGANVLTF
TGTGCCAGCAGGGGCGGGGGGCAGGAGAGCTCTGGGGCCAACGTCCTGACTTTC
>.|TRBD2|TRBJ2-3|TRBV7-9
CASSWEGDTQYF
TGTGCCAGCAGCTGGGAGGGGGATACGCAGTATTTT
>.|.|TRBJ1-2|TRBV6-1
CASSEERWTQPGYTF
TGTGCCAGCAGTGAAGAGAGGTGGACACAACCTGGCTACACCTTC
>.|TRBD2|TRBJ2-5|TRBV6-6
CASSFRGGGAQETQYF
TGTGCCAGCAGTTTTCGTGGCGGGGGGGCCCAAGAGACCCAGTACTTC
>.|.|TRBJ2-2|TRBV6-5
CASSSGTGELFF
TGTGCCAGCAGTTCGGGCACCGGGGAGCTGTTTTTT
>.|.|TRBJ1-2|TRBV4-1
CASSHRQDYGYTF
TGCGCCAGCAGCCACCGACAGGACTATGGCTACACCTTC
>.|TRBD1|TRBJ1-2|TRBV19
CASTSISGTGPLGGYTF
TGTGCCAGTACCTCCATCTCGGGGACAGGTCCCCTCGGGGGCTACACCTTC
>.|TRBD1|TRBJ1-2|TRBV5-6
CASSLGQGPLSGYTF
TGTGCCAGCAGCCTCGGACAGGGCCCGCTGAGTGGCTACACCTTC
>.|.|TRBJ2-1|TRBV2
CASSEWVSMRQFF
TGTGCCAGCAGTGAATGGGTTAGTATGCGGCAGTTCTTC